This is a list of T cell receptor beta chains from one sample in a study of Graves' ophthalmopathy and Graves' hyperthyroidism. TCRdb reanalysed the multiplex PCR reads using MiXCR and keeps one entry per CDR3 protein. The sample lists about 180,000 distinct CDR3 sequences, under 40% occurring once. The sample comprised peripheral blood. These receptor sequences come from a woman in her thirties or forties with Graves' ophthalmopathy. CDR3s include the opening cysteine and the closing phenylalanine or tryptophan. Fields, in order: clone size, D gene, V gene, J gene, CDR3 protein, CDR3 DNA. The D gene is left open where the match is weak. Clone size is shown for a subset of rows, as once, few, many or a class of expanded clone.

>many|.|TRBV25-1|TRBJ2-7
CASTPKGGGNYEQYF
TGTGCCAGCACCCCGAAGGGAGGAGGAAACTACGAGCAGTACTTC
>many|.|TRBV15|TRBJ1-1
CATSNQGDTEAFF
TGTGCCACCAGCAACCAGGGTGACACTGAAGCTTTCTTT
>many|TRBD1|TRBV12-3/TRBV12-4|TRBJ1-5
CASSLRGHLSNQPQHF
TGTGCCAGCAGTTTAAGGGGGCACCTTAGCAATCAGCCCCAGCATTTT
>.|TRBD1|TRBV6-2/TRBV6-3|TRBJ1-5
CASSSPDRALDQPQHF
TGTGCCAGCAGTTCACCCGACAGGGCCCTCGATCAGCCCCAGCATTTT
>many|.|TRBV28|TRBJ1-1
CASSENVEPNTEAFF
TGTGCCAGCAGTGAAAATGTGGAGCCGAACACTGAAGCTTTCTTT
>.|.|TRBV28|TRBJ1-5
CASQTPDSRNQPQHF
TGTGCCAGCCAAACTCCCGACAGCCGCAATCAGCCCCAGCATTTT
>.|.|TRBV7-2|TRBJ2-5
CASSSPTAQETQYF
TGTGCCAGCAGCTCGCCCACTGCCCAAGAGACCCAGTACTTC
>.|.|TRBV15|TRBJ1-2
CATSRDRLGYTF
TGTGCCACCAGCAGAGATCGTTTGGGCTACACCTTC
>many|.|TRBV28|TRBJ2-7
CASTHGGYEQYF
TGTGCCAGCACCCACGGGGGCTACGAGCAGTACTTC
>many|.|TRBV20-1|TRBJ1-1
CSARGQGGSTEAFF
TGCAGTGCTAGGGGTCAGGGAGGGAGCACTGAGGCTTTCTTT
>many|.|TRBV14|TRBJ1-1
CASSQFMNTEAFF
TGTGCCAGCAGCCAATTTATGAACACTGAAGCTTTCTTT
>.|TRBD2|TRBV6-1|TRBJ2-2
CASWLAANTGELFF
TGTGCCAGCTGGCTAGCGGCTAACACCGGGGAGCTGTTTTTT
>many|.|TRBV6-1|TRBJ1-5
CASSKTTATLYSNQPQHF
TGTGCCAGCAGTAAAACGACCGCGACCTTATATAGCAATCAGCCCCAGCATTTT
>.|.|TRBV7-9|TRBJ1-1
CTSSSPTGIGTEAFF
TGCACCAGCAGCTCCCCGACAGGTATAGGCACTGAAGCTTTCTTT
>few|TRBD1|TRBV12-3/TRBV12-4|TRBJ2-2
CASSYALTGGTGELFF
TGTGCCAGCAGTTACGCCTTGACAGGGGGCACCGGGGAGCTGTTTTTT
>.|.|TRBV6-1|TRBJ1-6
CASSLKALSSYNSPLHF
TGTGCCAGCAGTCTCAAGGCCTTGAGCTCCTATAATTCACCCCTCCACTTT
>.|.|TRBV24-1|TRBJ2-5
CATSDPGAETQYF
TGTGCCACCAGTGACCCAGGGGCGGAGACCCAGTACTTC
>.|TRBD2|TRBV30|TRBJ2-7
CAWSVMRVTSGGGGDEQYF
TGTGCCTGGAGTGTAATGCGGGTGACTAGCGGGGGCGGAGGTGACGAGCAGTACTTC
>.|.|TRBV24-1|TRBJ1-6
CATSDSTTVAPLHF
TGTGCCACCAGTGATTCCACTACGGTTGCACCCCTCCACTTT
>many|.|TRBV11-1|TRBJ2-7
CASSFQPYEQYF
TGTGCCAGCAGCTTCCAGCCCTACGAGCAGTACTTC
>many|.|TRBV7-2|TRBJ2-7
CASSLARVYEQYF
TGTGCCAGCAGCTTAGCGAGGGTTTACGAGCAGTACTTC
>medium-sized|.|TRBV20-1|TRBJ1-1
CSARRHTEAFF
TGCAGTGCTAGAAGGCACACTGAAGCTTTCTTT
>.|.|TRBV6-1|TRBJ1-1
CAINSGHENTEAFF
TGTGCCATCAACTCGGGACACGAGAACACTGAAGCTTTCTTT
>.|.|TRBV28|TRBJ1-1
CATKLAGNLNTEAFF
TGTGCCACCAAACTTGCAGGGAATTTGAACACTGAAGCTTTCTTT
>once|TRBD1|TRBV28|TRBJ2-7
CASSAAGTGSYEQYF
TGTGCCAGCAGTGCCGCCGGGACAGGTTCCTACGAGCAGTACTTC
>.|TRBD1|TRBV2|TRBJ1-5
CASRETGGAEPQHF
TGTGCCAGCAGGGAAACAGGGGGCGCGGAGCCCCAGCATTTT
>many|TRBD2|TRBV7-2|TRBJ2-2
CASSPVAGDTGELFF
TGTGCCAGCAGCCCGGTAGCGGGAGACACCGGGGAGCTGTTTTTT
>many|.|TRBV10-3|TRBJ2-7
CAISDFEGRQGYEQYF
TGTGCCATCAGTGATTTCGAGGGTCGGCAGGGATACGAGCAGTACTTC
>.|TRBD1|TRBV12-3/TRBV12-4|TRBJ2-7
CASTFGTGGSYEQYF
TGTGCCAGCACCTTCGGGACAGGGGGATCCTACGAGCAGTACTTC
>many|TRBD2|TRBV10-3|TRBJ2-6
CAISEASGGNSGANVLTF
TGTGCCATCAGTGAGGCTAGCGGGGGCAACTCTGGGGCCAACGTCCTGACTTTC
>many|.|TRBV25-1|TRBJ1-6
CASRRTADSPLHF
TGTGCCAGCAGACGGACGGCGGATTCACCCCTCCACTTT
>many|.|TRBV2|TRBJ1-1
CASTKGGAQTEAFF
TGTGCCAGCACCAAGGGAGGGGCGCAGACTGAAGCTTTCTTT
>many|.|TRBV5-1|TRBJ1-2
CASSLTLDSNYGYTF
TGCGCCAGCAGCTTAACCCTGGATTCTAACTATGGCTACACCTTC
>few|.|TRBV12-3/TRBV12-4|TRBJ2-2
CASSFGGGGGTGELFF
TGTGCCAGCAGTTTTGGGGGAGGGGGCGGCACCGGGGAGCTGTTTTTT
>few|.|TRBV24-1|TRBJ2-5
CATRGGGETQYF
TGTGCCACCCGAGGGGGGGGAGAGACCCAGTACTTC
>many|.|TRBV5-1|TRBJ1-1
CASSLSQENTEAFF
TGCGCCAGCAGCTTGTCCCAAGAGAACACTGAAGCTTTCTTT
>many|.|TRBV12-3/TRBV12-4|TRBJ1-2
CASSHRETNYGYTF
TGTGCCAGCAGTCACCGGGAGACGAACTATGGCTACACCTTC
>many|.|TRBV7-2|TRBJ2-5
CASSLGRGYQETQYF
TGTGCCAGCAGCTTAGGTCGGGGGTACCAAGAGACCCAGTACTTC
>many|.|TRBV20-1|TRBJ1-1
CSAPAGQFNTEAFF
TGCAGTGCTCCCGCTGGACAGTTTAACACTGAAGCTTTCTTT
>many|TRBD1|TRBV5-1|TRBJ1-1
CASSTTGTGGVEAFF
TGCGCCAGCAGCACAACCGGGACAGGGGGCGTTGAAGCTTTCTTT
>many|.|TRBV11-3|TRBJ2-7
CASSLAFVGNYEQYF
TGTGCCAGCAGCTTAGCCTTTGTAGGAAACTACGAGCAGTACTTC
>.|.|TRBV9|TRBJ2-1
CASSVLPDAEQFF
TGTGCCAGCAGCGTCCTCCCGGACGCAGAGCAGTTCTTC
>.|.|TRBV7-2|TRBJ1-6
CASSLRGQINSPLHF
TGTGCCAGCAGCCTGCGAGGACAGATTAATTCACCCCTCCACTTT
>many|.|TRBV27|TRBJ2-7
CASSLSAGGSYEQYF
TGTGCCAGCAGTTTATCCGCCGGTGGGTCCTACGAGCAGTACTTC
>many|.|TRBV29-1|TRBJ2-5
CSVVLETQYF
TGCAGCGTCGTCCTGGAGACCCAGTACTTC
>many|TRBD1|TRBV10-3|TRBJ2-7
CAISKDRDYEQYF
TGTGCCATCAGTAAAGACAGGGACTACGAGCAGTACTTC
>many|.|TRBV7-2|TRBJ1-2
CASSLASGENYGYTF
TGTGCCAGCAGCTTAGCTTCCGGAGAGAACTATGGCTACACCTTC
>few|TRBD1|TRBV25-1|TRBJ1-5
CASSDGKDRSNQPQHF
TGTGCCAGCAGTGATGGAAAGGACAGGAGCAATCAGCCCCAGCATTTT
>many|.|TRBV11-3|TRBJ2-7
CASSRDRRVYF
TGTGCCAGCAGCCGAGACAGGAGAGTGTACTTC
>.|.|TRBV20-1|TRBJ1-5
CSARSSTVTGNQPQHF
TGCAGTGCTAGGAGCTCGACAGTTACGGGCAATCAGCCCCAGCATTTT
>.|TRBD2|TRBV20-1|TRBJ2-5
CSASLAGVEETQYF
TGCAGTGCTTCTCTAGCGGGGGTTGAAGAGACCCAGTACTTC
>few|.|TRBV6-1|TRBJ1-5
CASTVRFDQPQHF
TGTGCCAGCACGGTTAGGTTTGATCAGCCCCAGCATTTT
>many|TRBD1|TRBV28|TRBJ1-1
CASSLGQGMTEAFF
TGTGCCAGCAGTTTGGGACAGGGAATGACTGAAGCTTTCTTT